The 17 T cell receptor beta chains below all came from one sample that was sequenced in a study of T cells after yellow fever vaccination. MiXCR, run by TCRdb on the 5' RACE reads, gives a single entry per CDR3 protein. This table has fewer than 450,000 distinct CDR3 sequences, under 14% appearing once. The sample was PBMCs, taken on the day of the first yellow fever vaccination. The receptors were gathered from a man aged 18 to 30 who received the YFV17D yellow fever vaccine.

The chain employs TRBV19 and TRBJ2-2, with 10 positions matching TRBD2. The CDR3 loop spans 16 amino acids. Germline loops: CDR1 LNHDA, CDR2 SQIVND (reference sequence). Unmatched junction bases numbered 7, after V lost 4 bases and J lost 5 bases. Here the CDR3 DNA reads TGTGCCAGTAGTACGGGGACTAGCGTTTTGACCGGGGAGCTGTTTTTT. It translates to CASSTGTSVLTGELFF.

V gene TRBV7-2 combines with J gene TRBJ1-5; possibly TRBD1 for D (5 bases). The CDR3 runs 14 residues. CDR1 SGHTA and CDR2 FQGNSA come from the germline V gene. V lost 4 bases to trimming and J lost 4 bases, with 11 bases between them. The CDR3 is CASSSRGGNQPQHF. The CDR3 DNA reads as TGTGCCAGCAGCTCTCGGGGGGGGAATCAGCCCCAGCATTTT.

The rearrangement uses TRBV6-2 or TRBV6-3 and TRBJ1-5; TRBD1 matches 7 bases. In germline, CDR1 is MNHEY, CDR2 SVGEGT. The V and J ends lost 5 bases and 0 bases, in that order; junction bases with no gene match: 1. The CDR3 sequence is 14 residues long. The CDR3 DNA reads TGTGCCAGCAGTGGACAGGATAGCAATCAGCCCCAGCATTTT. Protein product: CASSGQDSNQPQHF.

This clonotype has at least ten counts. The J gene is TRBJ1-2, the V gene TRBV4-1; D is uncertain. CDR1 and CDR2 from the germline V gene are MGHRA and YSYEKL. The V end lost 0 bases, the J end lost 4 bases, and 9 bases lay between the germline ends. This CDR3 contains 14 residues. CDR3 residues: CASSQDDRSYGYTF. DNA of the CDR3: TGCGCCAGCAGCCAAGATGACCGCTCCTATGGCTACACCTTC.

The table lists this clonotype with many counts. The CDR3 loop reads CASSRWGGQGGSEAFF. CDR3 sequence (DNA): TGTGCCAGCAGCAGATGGGGGGGACAGGGGGGTTCTGAAGCTTTCTTT. This rearrangement joins TRBV5-4 to TRBJ1-1, with TRBD1 matching 11 bases. In germline, CDR1 is SGHNT, CDR2 YYREEE (reference sequence). V was clipped by 4 bases and J by 6 bases; unmatched bases: 11. CDR3 length: 16 amino acids.

This clonotype has more than one count but fewer than ten. The chain is built from TRBV6-2 or TRBV6-3 and TRBJ1-1; D is unclear. The germline V and J ends were trimmed by 8 bases and 2 bases, with 3 bases remaining between them. Germline values: CDR1 MNHEY, CDR2 SVGEGT. This CDR3 contains 10 residues. In nucleotides, the CDR3 is TGTGCCAGCGGAAACACTGAAGCTTTCTTT. This codes for CASGNTEAFF.

The V call is TRBV4-3, the J call TRBJ2-3; D not certain. CDR1 and CDR2 from the germline V gene are LGHNA and YSLEER. The CDR3 totals 15 residues. The V end was cut by 0 bases, the J end by 3 bases, with 10 bases between. CDR3 in DNA: TGCGCCAGCAGCCAAGATTCCCCAGGAACAGATACGCAGTATTTT. It encodes CASSQDSPGTDTQYF.

V gene TRBV6-1 combines with J gene TRBJ2-3, with D perhaps assigned TRBD1 or TRBD2 (6 bases each). This CDR3 is 15 amino acids long. V gave up 6 bases and J gave up 1 base, with 14 bases separating them. Germline V gives CDR1 MNHNS, CDR2 SASEGT. As DNA, the CDR3 is TGTGCCAGCAGGCCGGAGGGGGTGGGCACAGATACGCAGTATTTT. This translates into CASRPEGVGTDTQYF.

The chain carries TRBV12-3 or TRBV12-4 and TRBJ2-3; perhaps TRBD2 as D (6 bases). Trimming took 5 bases from V and 2 from J, leaving 17 bases between them. The CDR3 is 16 amino acids. CDR3 in amino acids: CASSPPPGELTDTQYF. CDR3 DNA sequence: TGTGCCAGCAGTCCCCCACCGGGGGAGCTCACAGATACGCAGTATTTT.

This chain links TRBV7-3 with TRBJ1-1; 7 positions agree with TRBD1. This CDR3 has 14 amino acids. J was trimmed by 5 bases and V by 5 bases; bases with no gene match: 8. The germline CDR1 and CDR2 sequences are SGHTA and FQGTGA. The CDR3 DNA is TGTGCCAGCAGCCCGAGGACAGGAGTAACTGAAGCTTTCTTT. Translating gives CASSPRTGVTEAFF.

The chain recombines TRBV7-9 with TRBJ2-1; D might be TRBD2 (5 bases). The CDR3 consists of 14 residues. Trimming cost V 5 bases and J 9 bases, with 17 bases left between them. The germline V gene encodes CDR1 SEHNR and CDR2 FQNEAQ (reference sequence). CDR3 protein: CASSISRRGGEQFF. Written as DNA, the CDR3 is TGTGCCAGCAGCATCTCTCGACGGGGTGGTGAGCAGTTCTTC.

The chain combines TRBV4-1 with TRBJ1-2; 7 bases are shared with TRBD1. The trim removed 3 bases at V and 1 base at J, leaving 17 bases unmatched. The CDR3 spans 19 residues. Germline CDR1 and CDR2: MGHRA and YSYEKL. CDR3 amino acids: CASSQVIAPDRMRNYGYTF. The CDR3 DNA reads TGCGCCAGCAGCCAGGTTATTGCGCCGGACAGGATGCGTAACTATGGCTACACCTTC.

This chain connects TRBV7-2 to TRBJ2-3; no clear D gene. The CDR3 consists of 13 residues. Germline values: CDR1 SGHTA, CDR2 FQGNSA. Trimming pared 2 bases from V and 8 bases from J, leaving 11 bases between. CDR3 nucleotide sequence: TGTGCCAGCAGCTTACTTACGACGGCTACGCAGTATTTT. Translated, it gives CASSLLTTATQYF.

This clonotype was seen at least ten times. V is TRBV7-2 and J is TRBJ2-5; no clear D gene. CDR1 and CDR2 from the germline V gene are SGHTA and FQGNSA. The ends were cut back, 5 bases at V and 5 bases at J, with 9 bases in the middle. This CDR3 comprises 12 residues. This chain's CDR3 is CASSTLGETQYF. In DNA form, the CDR3 reads TGTGCCAGCAGCACCCTAGGGGAGACCCAGTACTTC.

This clonotype was observed a handful of times. The V call is TRBV29-1, the J call TRBJ1-1; D remains unclear. Germline assignment: CDR1 SQVTM and CDR2 ANQGSEA. The length of the CDR3 is 10 residues. The V end was cut by 6 bases, the J end by 7 bases, with 9 bases between. Here the CDR3 DNA reads TGCAGCGTCGGGAGGAATGAAGCTTTCTTT. As protein: CSVGRNEAFF. Supplemented by reference TRBV29-1 and TRBJ1-1, the full variable domain reads SAVISQKPSRDICQRGTSLTIQCQVDSQVTMMFWYRQQPGQSLTLIATANQGSEATYESGFVIDKFPISRPNLTFSTLTVSNMSPEDSSIYLCSVGRNEAFFGQGTRLTVV.

In its sample, this clonotype was seen a few times. The chain links TRBV7-2 to TRBJ1-3; D remains unclear. This CDR3 has 14 amino acids. V was cut by 8 bases and J by 0 bases, with 11 bases left in between. Germline-derived CDR1 and CDR2 are SGHTA and FQGNSA. The CDR3: CASGDRYSGNTIYF. CDR3 in DNA: TGTGCCAGCGGCGACCGCTACTCTGGAAACACCATATATTTT.

The sample holds a few counts of this clonotype. The chain is built from TRBV20-1 and TRBJ2-6; tentative D call: TRBD1 (6 bases). Trimming removed 1 base from V and 2 bases from J, with 6 bases in between. CDR3 size: 14 residues. Germline-derived CDR1 and CDR2 are DFQATT and SNEGSKA (reference sequence). CDR3 protein: CSARAGAGANVLTF. The DNA for the CDR3 is TGCAGTGCTAGAGCAGGGGCTGGGGCCAACGTCCTGACTTTC.